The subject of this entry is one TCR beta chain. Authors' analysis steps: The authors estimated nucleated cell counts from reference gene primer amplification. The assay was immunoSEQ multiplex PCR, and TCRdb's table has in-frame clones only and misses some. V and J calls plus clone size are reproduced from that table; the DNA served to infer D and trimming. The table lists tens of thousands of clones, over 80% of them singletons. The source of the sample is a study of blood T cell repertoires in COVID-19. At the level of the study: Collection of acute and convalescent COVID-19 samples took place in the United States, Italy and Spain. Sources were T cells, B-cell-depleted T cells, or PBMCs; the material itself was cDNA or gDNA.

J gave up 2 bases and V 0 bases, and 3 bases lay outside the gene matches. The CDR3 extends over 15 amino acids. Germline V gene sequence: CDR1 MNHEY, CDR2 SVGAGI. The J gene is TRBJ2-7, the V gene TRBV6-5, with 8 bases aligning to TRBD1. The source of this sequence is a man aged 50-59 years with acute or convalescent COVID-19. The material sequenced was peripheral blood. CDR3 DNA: TGTGCCAGCAGTTACTCGGTGACAGGGGCCTACGAGCAGTACTTC. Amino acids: CASSYSVTGAYEQYF.